A single sample gave rise to the 4 T cell receptor beta chains below, sequenced in a study of blood T cell repertoires in COVID-19. This table comes from immunoSEQ multiplex PCR, and its TCRdb copy is limited to in-frame clones, with some not included. The sample lists approximately 150,000 clones; approximately 89% were seen once. Sequencing input: peripheral blood. Source of these receptors: a woman aged 45-59 years with acute or convalescent COVID-19.

CDR3: CASIGQNTEAFF. DNA for the CDR3: TGTGCCAGCATCGGACAGAACACTGAAGCTTTCTTT. This chain uses TRBV2 with TRBJ1-1, with a weak D call TRBD1 (5 bases). The CDR3 is 12 amino acids. The ends were cut back, 7 bases at V and 1 base at J, with 7 bases in the middle. The germline V gene encodes CDR1 SNHLY and CDR2 FYNNEI.

The rearrangement uses TRBV7-9 and TRBJ1-6, with unresolved D. Trimming removed 3 bases from V and 7 bases from J, with 4 bases in between. CDR3 length equals 12 residues. Germline V gene sequence: CDR1 SEHNR, CDR2 FQNEAQ (reference sequence). For the CDR3, the DNA is TGTGCCAGCAGCTTCCCGAATTCACCCCTCCACTTT. It codes for CASSFPNSPLHF.

CDR3 region: CASSYAATDTEAFF. The CDR3 DNA is TGTGCCAGCAGTTACGCGGCGACTGACACTGAAGCTTTCTTT. This chain links TRBV6-2 or TRBV6-3 with TRBJ1-1, with D hard to call. The CDR3 is 14 residues long. The V end was cut by 2 bases, the J end by 3 bases, with 10 bases between. CDR1 and CDR2 from the germline V gene are MNHEY and SVGEGT.

The rearrangement uses TRBV5-6 and TRBJ1-2; 7 bases match TRBD1. This CDR3 comprises 13 residues. From germline, CDR1 is SGHDT and CDR2 YYEEEE. V trimming: 2 bases; J trimming: 4 bases; junction bases outside the gene matches: 2. This chain's CDR3 is CASSLSGGYGYTF. The CDR3 DNA reads TGTGCCAGCAGCTTATCAGGGGGCTATGGCTACACCTTC.